A single sample is the source of the 32 T cell receptor beta chains below, sequenced in a study of cytomegalovirus exposure and HLA in healthy donors. The PCR employed 60 Vbeta primers together with 13 Jbeta primers. TCRdb's table, derived via immunoSEQ multiplex PCR, lists solely in-frame clones and lacks some. The table includes over 80,000 clones, around 79% detected once. The specimen was PBMCs. These receptors originate from a female donor in good health and CMV-seropositive.

V gene TRBV30 combines with J gene TRBJ1-1; no clear D gene. CDR3 size: 12 residues. Germline loops: CDR1 GTSNPN, CDR2 SVGIG (reference sequence). With 4 bases removed from V and 1 base from J, the gap between germline ends came to 7 bases. CDR3 in amino acids: CAWNSRNTEAFF. CDR3 nucleotide sequence: TGTGCCTGGAACTCGCGGAACACTGAAGCTTTCTTT.

This clone appeared a few times. This chain uses TRBV9 with TRBJ1-1, with 9 nucleotides matching TRBD1. Losses at the gene ends were 5 bases for V and 2 bases for J; bases not matched to a gene: 10. This CDR3 has 16 residues. Germline loops: CDR1 SGDLS, CDR2 YYNGEE. The CDR3 DNA is TGTGCCAGCAGTGCCCCAAGGACAGGGGACAACACTGAAGCTTTCTTT. Translation gives CASSAPRTGDNTEAFF.

V usage is TRBV5-6 and J usage is TRBJ1-2; no clear D gene. This CDR3 comprises 14 residues. V lost 2 bases to trimming and J lost 5 bases, with 13 bases between them. Germline CDR1 is SGHDT and CDR2 is YYEEEE. The CDR3 reads CASSFGQRLYGYTF. In DNA form, the CDR3 reads TGTGCCAGCAGCTTTGGGCAGCGACTATATGGCTACACCTTC.

The chain carries TRBV30 and TRBJ2-4; possibly TRBD1 for D (6 bases). The CDR3 consists of 13 residues. Germline V lookup: CDR1 GTSNPN, CDR2 SVGIG (reference sequence). Trimming stripped 2 bases from V and 4 bases from J, with 9 bases between. The CDR3 coding sequence is TGTGCCTGGAGTTGGGGGCGGAAAAACATTCAGTACTTC. Translating gives CAWSWGRKNIQYF.

The chain has TRBV11-3 and TRBJ2-1, with 9 bases that match TRBD1. The CDR3 consists of 16 residues. The trim removed 1 base at V and 8 bases at J, leaving 9 bases unmatched. Germline V gene data show CDR1 as SGHNT and CDR2 as YENEEA. The CDR3 nucleotides read TGTGCCAGCAGCTTAGGCAACAGGGGGCGGATTCATGAGCAGTTCTTC. Translated, it gives CASSLGNRGRIHEQFF.

The chain couples TRBV5-1 to TRBJ1-4; D possibly corresponds to TRBD1 (6 bases). The CDR3 contains 15 residues. CDR1 is SGHRS, CDR2 YFSETQ, per germline. V dropped 5 bases and J dropped 3 bases, with 14 bases sitting between them. CDR3 amino acids: CASSGGATANEKLFF. CDR3 DNA sequence: TGCGCCAGCAGTGGGGGGGCGACAGCTAATGAAAAACTGTTTTTT. The full variable domain, its missing parts supplied by reference TRBV5-1 and TRBJ1-4, is KAGVTQTPRYLIKTRGQQVTLSCSPISGHRSVSWYQQTPGQGLQFLFEYFSETQRNKGNFPGRFSGRQFSNSRSEMNVSTLELGDSALYLCASSGGATANEKLFFGSGTQLSVL.

This clone was seen more than once but under ten times. The rearrangement joins TRBV15 to TRBJ2-7; 8 nucleotides agree with TRBD1. Per the germline V gene, CDR1 is LNHNV and CDR2 is YYDKDF (reference sequence). Trimming took 3 bases from V and 6 from J; bases not matched to a gene: 4. The CDR3 extends over 13 amino acids. Here the CDR3 reads CATSRRTGGEQYF. The CDR3 bases are TGTGCCACCAGCAGGAGAACAGGGGGCGAGCAGTACTTC.

This clone has more than one count but fewer than ten. This chain uses TRBV7-2 with TRBJ2-2; 7 nucleotides align to TRBD1. Germline assignment: CDR1 SGHTA and CDR2 FQGNSA. Unmatched junction bases numbered 9, after V lost 5 bases and J lost 9 bases. The CDR3 extends over 14 amino acids. CDR3 sequence (DNA): TGTGCCAGCAGCGCACAGGGGTCCCTGAGGGAGCTGTTTTTT. It yields the protein CASSAQGSLRELFF.

The gene calls are TRBV5-6 and TRBJ2-7; 12 positions agree with TRBD2. Per the germline V gene, CDR1 is SGHDT and CDR2 is YYEEEE. The junction had 15 bases not matched to a gene; V was cut back by 4 bases and J by 7 bases. The CDR3 has 17 amino acids. DNA for the CDR3: TGTGCCAGCAGCCGACGGACTAGCGGGGCGCCGAGGGAAGAGCAGTACTTC. Its protein is CASSRRTSGAPREEQYF.

The chain joins TRBV29-1 to TRBJ2-7, with 7 bases aligning to TRBD1. Germline CDR1 reads SQVTM; CDR2 reads ANQGSEA. Germline trimming cut 7 bases from V and 0 bases from J; bases unmatched to any gene: 3. The CDR3 spans 12 residues. The CDR3 here is CSGRQGSYEQYF. The CDR3 DNA is TGCAGCGGTAGACAGGGCTCCTACGAGCAGTACTTC.

About this clone: At one boundary the junction diverges from the germline segment, which might be a read error. The chain joins TRBV15 to TRBJ2-3; 8 bases match TRBD2. Germline lookup yields CDR1 LNHNV and CDR2 YYDKDF (reference sequence). This CDR3 region has 13 residues. CDR3 nucleotides: TGTGCCACCAGCAGAGATCAAGTAGCGGGGTATCATTTT. Encoded protein: CATSRDQVAGYHF.

The rearrangement joins TRBV6-1 to TRBJ2-7, with D perhaps TRBD2 (5 bases). Germline V CDR1 and CDR2: MNHNS, SASEGT. The CDR3 consists of 13 residues. Between the trimmed V and J ends, which lost 7 bases and 9 bases, there was a span of 19 bases. The CDR3 is CASTGTEIARQYF. CDR3 nucleotide sequence: TGTGCCAGCACCGGAACGGAGATAGCGAGGCAGTACTTC.

The chain links TRBV15 to TRBJ1-2; a possible D gene is TRBD1 (6 bases). V lost 1 base and J lost 5, with 8 bases in between. Per the germline V gene, CDR1 is LNHNV and CDR2 is YYDKDF (reference sequence). This CDR3 comprises 13 residues. CDR3 coding DNA: TGTGCCACCAGCAGAGGGACAGCATATGGCTACACCTTC. It is translated as CATSRGTAYGYTF.

This chain uses TRBV6-6 with TRBJ2-3, with D tentatively TRBD2 (6 bases). The CDR3 totals 14 residues. CDR1 is MNHNY and CDR2 is SVGAGI in the germline V gene (reference sequence). V shed 6 bases and J shed 2 bases, with 12 bases lying between them. The CDR3 region is CASRREDSTDTQYF. The CDR3 DNA reads as TGTGCCAGCAGGCGGGAAGACTCCACAGATACGCAGTATTTT.

The chain couples TRBV29-1 to TRBJ2-3, with 10 bases identical to TRBD2. V trimming: 6 bases; J trimming: 1 base; junction bases outside the gene matches: 10. The germline CDR1 and CDR2 sequences are SQVTM and ANQGSEA. The CDR3 loop spans 16 amino acids. The CDR3 reads CSVVPTSGKGTDTQYF. DNA for the CDR3: TGCAGCGTCGTTCCTACTAGCGGGAAGGGCACAGATACGCAGTATTTT.

In this sample, this clone turned up a few times. CDR3 loop: CASSQETGNTYEQYF. The CDR3 coding sequence is TGCGCCAGCAGCCAAGAGACAGGGAATACCTACGAGCAGTACTTC. The chain is built from TRBV4-3 and TRBJ2-7; 7 nucleotides align to TRBD1. CDR3 length: 15 residues. The junction had 4 bases not matched to a gene; V was cut back by 0 bases and J by 2 bases. Germline CDR1 LGHNA, CDR2 YSLEER.

The chain couples TRBV2 to TRBJ2-1, with 13 nucleotides matching TRBD2. The CDR3 spans 14 residues. Germline CDR1 and CDR2: SNHLY and FYNNEI. The ends lost 6 bases at V and 9 bases at J; junction bases unmatched: 5. The CDR3 DNA sequence: TGTGCCAGCAGCGGGACTAGCGGGACTGGTGAGCAGTTCTTC. It yields the protein CASSGTSGTGEQFF.

The J gene is TRBJ2-7, the V gene TRBV29-1, with D unresolved. Germline CDR1 and CDR2: SQVTM and ANQGSEA. The CDR3 has 12 amino acids. V dropped 3 bases and J dropped 0 bases, with 6 bases sitting between them. CDR3 nucleotide sequence: TGCAGCGTTGACGGTCCCTCCTACGAGCAGTACTTC. This translates into CSVDGPSYEQYF.

The rearrangement links TRBV29-1 to TRBJ2-7; D may be TRBD1 (5 bases). CDR3 size: 13 residues. Germline lookup yields CDR1 SQVTM and CDR2 ANQGSEA. V was cut by 0 bases and J by 5 bases, with 11 bases left in between. The CDR3, as DNA: TGCAGCGTTGAAGACAGGGTTAGGGACGAGCAGTACTTC. Translating gives CSVEDRVRDEQYF.

The V call is TRBV5-4, the J call TRBJ2-1; no clear D. Per germline, CDR1 SGHNT and CDR2 YYREEE (reference sequence). The CDR3 is made up of 13 amino acids. Trimming shortened V by 9 bases and J by 7 bases, and 17 bases separated the two germline ends. The CDR3 protein is CATRSRRINEQFF. The CDR3 nucleotides are TGTGCCACCAGAAGTAGGCGGATTAATGAGCAGTTCTTC.

The chain couples TRBV13 to TRBJ2-7; no clear D gene. This CDR3 spans 12 amino acids. The germline CDR1 and CDR2 sequences are PRHDT and FYEKMQ (reference sequence). The V and J ends lost 5 bases and 3 bases respectively, with 8 bases between them. For the CDR3, the DNA is TGTGCCAGCAGCCGGTTAATCTACGAGCAGTACTTC. Its translation is CASSRLIYEQYF.

The chain couples TRBV29-1 to TRBJ2-5; no firm D call. The DNA end is a closer match to TRBJ2-7, so the J assignment may be wrong. Germline values: CDR1 SQVTM, CDR2 ANQGSEA. The CDR3 loop spans 12 amino acids. This CDR3 is CSVEEGTYEQYF. The CDR3 DNA sequence: TGCAGCGTTGAAGAGGGCACATACGAGCAGTACTTC.

This chain connects TRBV9 to TRBJ2-1; TRBD2 matches 13 bases. Trimming cost V 4 bases and J 7 bases; bases outside gene matches: 8. The CDR3 totals 16 residues. The germline V gene encodes CDR1 SGDLS and CDR2 YYNGEE. In nucleotides, the CDR3 is TGTGCCAGCAGCCTAGAGGGACTAGCGGGGAGGAATGAGCAGTTCTTC. The encoded protein is CASSLEGLAGRNEQFF.

The table lists this clone with a few counts. This chain joins TRBV30 and TRBJ1-5; 10 nucleotides agree with TRBD1. Trimming at V came to 2 bases and at J to 4 bases, leaving 8 bases not matched to a gene. This CDR3 is built from 16 residues. Germline V lookup: CDR1 GTSNPN, CDR2 SVGIG (reference sequence). The CDR3 nucleotides are TGTGCCTGGAGTAGGGGGACAGGGGAAGTAAATCAGCCCCAGCATTTT. Amino acid sequence: CAWSRGTGEVNQPQHF.

The chain is built from TRBV6-4 and TRBJ2-3, with 12 bases that match TRBD2. This CDR3 is 15 amino acids long. Per the germline V gene, CDR1 is MRHNA and CDR2 is SNTAGT. Trimming removed 8 bases from V and 2 bases from J; junction bases left unmatched: 5. The CDR3 nucleotides are TGTGCCAGCTCTAGCGGGGGGGCCACCACAGATACGCAGTATTTT. This sequence encodes CASSSGGATTDTQYF.

This chain links TRBV5-1 with TRBJ2-1, with 8 bases fitting TRBD2. Per germline, CDR1 SGHRS and CDR2 YFSETQ. The CDR3 runs 14 residues. The junction had 8 bases not matched to a gene; V was cut back by 4 bases and J by 8 bases. DNA for the CDR3: TGCGCCAGCAGCGCCGGACTAGCCGGGGATGAGCAGTTCTTC. This translates into CASSAGLAGDEQFF.

V usage is TRBV6-1 and J usage is TRBJ2-3; D unclear. The CDR3 length is 13 residues. V was cut by 6 bases and J by 1 base, with 8 bases left in between. Per the germline V gene, CDR1 is MNHNS and CDR2 is SASEGT. The CDR3: CASRRFGTDTQYF. The CDR3 nucleotides read TGTGCCAGCAGGCGTTTCGGCACAGATACGCAGTATTTT.

The chain joins TRBV18 to TRBJ2-4; D perhaps matches TRBD1 (5 bases). CDR3 length: 15 amino acids. The germline V gene encodes CDR1 KGHSH and CDR2 LQKENI. Trimming left V 9 bases short and J 6 bases short, with 21 bases between. Here the CDR3 reads CASLSAVGPSNIQYF. The DNA of the CDR3 is TGTGCCAGTCTCTCCGCGGTGGGGCCTTCAAACATTCAGTACTTC.

The CDR3 coding sequence is TGTGCCAGCTCCAAGGACAGGTACTACGAGCAGTACTTC. As protein: CASSKDRYYEQYF. The rearrangement links TRBV28 to TRBJ2-7; 7 nucleotides match TRBD1. Germline CDR1 is MDHEN and CDR2 is SYDVKM. V lost 8 bases and J lost 3; bases outside the gene matches: 7. The CDR3 runs to 13 residues.

Comments on this clone: One end of the junction is discordant with germline, which a read error may explain. The gene calls are TRBV7-7 and TRBJ2-2, with TRBD1 matching over 8 bases. The germline gives CDR1 SSHAT, CDR2 FNYEAQ (reference sequence). This CDR3 contains 14 residues. CDR3 loop: CASSTGQEGGELFF. The CDR3 DNA is TGTGCTAGCAGCACGGGACAGGAGGGCGGGGAGCTGTTTTTT.

V is TRBV6-1 and J is TRBJ2-7; 7 bases line up with TRBD1. The CDR3 covers 15 residues. V was pared by 0 bases and J by 2 bases, with 4 bases of the junction left unmatched. Germline V gives CDR1 MNHNS, CDR2 SASEGT. CDR3: CASSEAETGPYEQYF. The CDR3 coding sequence is TGTGCCAGCAGTGAAGCTGAGACAGGGCCCTACGAGCAGTACTTC.

This chain links TRBV28 with TRBJ2-1; 7 nucleotides align to TRBD1. CDR3 size: 15 residues. Trimming cost V 9 bases and J 0 bases; bases outside gene matches: 8. From germline, CDR1 is MDHEN and CDR2 SYDVKM. The CDR3 sequence is CASMPPGGSYNEQFF. Written as DNA, the CDR3 is TGTGCCAGTATGCCGCCAGGGGGCTCCTACAATGAGCAGTTCTTC.